One sample yielded the 22 T cell receptor beta chains listed below, sequenced in a study of T-cell memory formation after mild COVID-19. A single record per CDR3 protein comes from TCRdb applying MiXCR to the 5' RACE reads. This table holds approximately 240,000 distinct CDR3 sequences, around 15% found once. The specimen sequenced was PBMCs or a T cell subset sorted from them (not recorded which). The receptors stem from a man aged 18 to 29 who had mild COVID-19 (a few samples of this study predate the infection). Cell type and time point are not known.

This rearrangement joins TRBV5-1 to TRBJ1-1; 9 nucleotides line up with TRBD1. V shed 2 bases and J 8 bases; nucleotides not matched to a gene: 10. Germline V gene lookup returns CDR1 SGHRS and CDR2 YFSETQ. The CDR3 runs to 15 residues. In DNA, the CDR3 is TGCGCCAGCAGCTTAACGGGACAGGGACCTTCGGAAGCTTTCTTT. Translation gives CASSLTGQGPSEAFF.

This chain uses TRBV28 with TRBJ2-3; the D is unclear. Germline V gene data show CDR1 as MDHEN and CDR2 as SYDVKM. This CDR3 is 13 amino acids long. The V end lost 4 bases, the J end lost 4 bases, and 9 bases lay between the germline ends. The CDR3 loop reads CASSSTDADTQYF. The CDR3 DNA is TGTGCCAGCAGTTCCACCGACGCAGATACGCAGTATTTT.

J is TRBJ2-1 and V is TRBV6-2 or TRBV6-3, with TRBD2 matching over 9 bases. J lost 2 bases, V lost 6 bases, and 5 bases had no gene match. The V gene's germline CDR1 is MNHEY and CDR2 SVGEGT. This CDR3 region has 15 residues. The CDR3 sequence is CASRWAGGPYNEQFF. The CDR3 DNA reads as TGTGCCAGCAGGTGGGCGGGGGGGCCCTACAATGAGCAGTTCTTC.

Many counts were recorded for this clonotype. J is TRBJ2-1 and V is TRBV7-3; tentatively, D is TRBD1 (6 bases). CDR1 and CDR2 (germline): SGHTA, FQGTGA. V was cut by 4 bases and J by 6 bases, with 13 bases left in between. The CDR3 extends over 14 amino acids. CDR3 protein: CASSSTGNTNEQFF. The CDR3 DNA sequence: TGTGCCAGCAGCTCTACAGGGAATACCAATGAGCAGTTCTTC.

The CDR3 loop reads CASTSTGLDQPQHF. The CDR3 DNA follows: TGTGCCAGCACCTCAACGGGGTTAGATCAGCCCCAGCATTTT. The chain has TRBV7-8 and TRBJ1-5; the D is unclear. In germline, CDR1 is SGHVS, CDR2 FQNEAQ. Trimming cost V 7 bases and J 5 bases, with 15 bases left between them. The CDR3 contains 14 residues.

The gene calls are TRBV7-2 and TRBJ1-2; TRBD1 matches at 8 bases. The CDR3 is 14 residues long. V gave up 6 bases and J gave up 8 bases; unmatched junction bases: 11. From germline, CDR1 is SGHTA and CDR2 FQGNSA. The CDR3 bases are TGTGCCAGCAGTCCAGAGGCAGGGGGCAGAGGCTACACCTTC. The encoded protein is CASSPEAGGRGYTF.

This clonotype has just a few counts. The chain carries TRBV6-2 or TRBV6-3 and TRBJ1-1; D is uncertain. V shed 6 bases and J shed 1 base, with 6 bases lying between them. Germline assignment: CDR1 MNHEY and CDR2 SVGEGT. The CDR3 is made up of 12 amino acids. The CDR3 sequence is CASSQRNTEAFF. The CDR3 bases are TGTGCCAGCAGCCAACGGAACACTGAAGCTTTCTTT.

The rearrangement joins TRBV5-1 to TRBJ2-7; 15 nucleotides line up with TRBD2. The V gene end was trimmed by 4 bases and the J gene end by 3 bases; junction bases not matched to a gene: 2. The CDR3 has 15 residues. The germline gives CDR1 SGHRS, CDR2 YFSETQ. CDR3 sequence (DNA): TGCGCCAGCAGCAAGGGACTAGCGGGGGGCTACGAGCAGTACTTC. Translating gives CASSKGLAGGYEQYF.

This clonotype was seen ten or more times. The chain has TRBV5-1 and TRBJ1-4; TRBD1 matches at 8 bases. Losses at the gene ends were 5 bases for V and 6 bases for J; bases not matched to a gene: 6. Germline V CDR1 and CDR2: SGHRS, YFSETQ. The CDR3 sequence is 14 residues long. The CDR3 nucleotides read TGCGCCAGCAGTTACCAGGGGGCTGATGAAAAACTGTTTTTT. Translating it yields CASSYQGADEKLFF.

Sample share makes this clonotype medium-sized. V and J are TRBV5-1 and TRBJ2-5; possibly TRBD1 for D (5 bases). Per the germline V gene, CDR1 is SGHRS and CDR2 is YFSETQ. The ends were cut back, 0 bases at V and 7 bases at J, with 10 bases in the middle. This CDR3 has 13 residues. The CDR3 nucleotides are TGCGCCAGCAGCTTGGACCTGCAGGGGACCCAGTACTTC. As protein: CASSLDLQGTQYF.

V usage is TRBV11-2 and J usage is TRBJ1-4, with 11 bases identical to TRBD1. The CDR3 contains 16 residues. The germline CDR1 and CDR2 sequences are SGHAT and FQNNGV. V dropped 5 bases and J dropped 7; count of bases not matched to a gene: 9. CDR3: CASSPAGTGGVEKLFF. The CDR3, as DNA: TGTGCCAGCAGCCCCGCCGGGACAGGGGGAGTTGAAAAACTGTTTTTT.

The chain combines TRBV7-2 with TRBJ1-2; D remains ambiguous. The CDR3 spans 12 residues. CDR1 is SGHTA, CDR2 FQGNSA, per germline. V was clipped by 2 bases and J by 0 bases, with 1 base between them. The DNA for the CDR3 is TGTGCCAGCAGCTTACCTAACTATGGCTACACCTTC. Amino acids: CASSLPNYGYTF. Complete variable domain (other parts from reference TRBV7-2 and TRBJ1-2): GAGVSQSPSNKVTEKGKDVELRCDPISGHTALYWYRQSLGQGLEFLIYFQGNSAPDKSGLPSDRFSAERTGGSVSTLTIQRTQQEDSAVYLCASSLPNYGYTFGSGTRLTVV.

The chain uses TRBV5-1 and TRBJ2-3; D is undetermined. The CDR3 has 16 residues. Germline values: CDR1 SGHRS, CDR2 YFSETQ. Trimming removed 0 bases at V and 5 bases at J, with 16 bases between. The CDR3 region is CASSLAPGDPRDTQYF. The CDR3 region has the DNA TGCGCCAGCAGCTTGGCCCCAGGAGACCCGAGAGATACGCAGTATTTT.

The chain joins TRBV29-1 to TRBJ1-4; D might be TRBD1 (5 bases). Trimming removed 1 base at V and 4 bases at J, with 13 bases between. The CDR3 sequence is 15 residues long. Germline V gives CDR1 SQVTM, CDR2 ANQGSEA. This chain's CDR3 is CSVEGSTENNEKLFF. CDR3 DNA sequence: TGCAGCGTTGAAGGTTCGACAGAGAATAATGAAAAACTGTTTTTT.

The chain carries TRBV4-2 and TRBJ1-3, with D possibly being TRBD1 (5 bases). V lost 3 bases and J 0 bases, leaving 12 bases between the germline ends. The length of the CDR3 is 16 residues. Per the germline V gene, CDR1 is LGHNA and CDR2 is YNFKEQ. The CDR3 protein is CASSHNGGASGNTIYF. In nucleotides, the CDR3 is TGTGCCAGCAGCCACAACGGGGGAGCCTCTGGAAACACCATATATTTT.

The CDR3 nucleotides are TGTGCCAGCACCACAGGGGTGGATACGCAGTATTTT. It yields the protein CASTTGVDTQYF. J is TRBJ2-3 and V is TRBV28, with 7 bases that match TRBD1. J was trimmed by 6 bases and V by 7 bases; bases with no gene match: 4. CDR3 length equals 12 residues. Germline CDR1 MDHEN, CDR2 SYDVKM.

V gene TRBV12-3 or TRBV12-4 combines with J gene TRBJ2-6; D possibly corresponds to TRBD1 (6 bases). The CDR3 is made up of 11 amino acids. V lost 4 bases to trimming and J lost 18 bases, with 13 bases between them. For the CDR3, the DNA is TGTGCCAGCAGTTCCCAGGGGAGCCCGACTTTC. Its protein is CASSSQGSPTF.

This clonotype was detected a few times. The V and J genes are TRBV5-1 and TRBJ1-1; D is unclear. The CDR3 loop spans 13 amino acids. Germline V gene sequence: CDR1 SGHRS, CDR2 YFSETQ. V lost 6 bases, J lost 4 bases, and 13 bases lay in between. The chain's CDR3 is CASIDSPGTEAFF. For the CDR3, the DNA is TGCGCCAGCATTGACTCCCCGGGCACTGAAGCTTTCTTT.

In this sample, this clonotype turned up many times. The V gene is TRBV5-1, the J gene TRBJ2-7; D is perhaps TRBD1 or TRBD2 (5 bases each). Trimming removed 6 bases at V and 1 base at J, with 14 bases between. Germline CDR1 is SGHRS and CDR2 is YFSETQ. This CDR3 contains 14 residues. This chain's CDR3 is CASIPGTESYEQYV. For the CDR3, the DNA is TGCGCCAGCATCCCCGGGACGGAGTCCTACGAGCAGTACGTC.

The rearrangement links TRBV6-2 or TRBV6-3 to TRBJ2-2, with a weak D call TRBD2 (5 bases). Germline CDR1 is MNHEY and CDR2 is SVGEGT. V lost 10 bases to trimming and J lost 5 bases, with 17 bases between them. The CDR3 is 14 residues long. The CDR3 sequence is CATSSGLRTGELFF. DNA for the CDR3: TGTGCCACGTCCAGCGGACTGAGGACCGGGGAGCTGTTTTTT.

The rearrangement links TRBV7-2 to TRBJ1-1; the D gene is possibly TRBD1 (6 bases). The germline V and J ends were trimmed by 4 bases and 1 base, with 10 bases remaining between them. Per germline, CDR1 SGHTA and CDR2 FQGNSA. The CDR3 is 14 amino acids. As DNA, the CDR3 is TGTGCCAGCAGCTCCGGAGGGGGGAACACTGAAGCTTTCTTT. It yields the protein CASSSGGGNTEAFF. The variable domain in full, with the rest retrieved from reference TRBV7-2 and TRBJ1-1, is GAGVSQSPSNKVTEKGKDVELRCDPISGHTALYWYRQSLGQGLEFLIYFQGNSAPDKSGLPSDRFSAERTGGSVSTLTIQRTQQEDSAVYLCASSSGGGNTEAFFGQGTRLTVV.

This clonotype was detected a few times. The chain employs TRBV18 and TRBJ2-1, with 8 bases aligning to TRBD2. With 6 bases clipped from V and 6 bases from J, the junction kept 4 bases outside the gene matches. This CDR3 spans 13 amino acids. In germline, CDR1 is KGHSH, CDR2 LQKENI. This chain's CDR3 is CASSPGLANEQFF. In DNA form, the CDR3 reads TGTGCCAGCTCCCCTGGACTAGCCAATGAGCAGTTCTTC.